This TCR beta chain is from a study of CD8 T cells in acute hepatitis C reinfection (dated by TCRdb to the early 2020s). Describing the broader study: The study profiled the TCRbeta repertoire of CD8+ T cells specific for the HCV NS3-1073 epitope during acute infection and after viral clearance. Paired acute and follow-up samples were contributed by four of the spontaneous resolvers. The study at large found these results: High diversity was observed in NS3-1073 specific repertoires, and no significant differences in diversity were found between acute resolver, follow-up resolver and acute chronic samples. Because bulk sequencing covered only the TCRbeta chain, the alphabeta pairing of the public clonotypes could not be determined. All groups preferentially used the TRBV04 and TRBV06 gene families, and overrepresentation in the naive pool did not explain this preferential usage. CDR3 sequences shared with other epitopes were rarely observed, and exact matching may have been limited by differing sequencing approaches. Around 12 public clonotypes were identified irrespective of outcome, and one of the public clonotypes used V04-02/J02-02. Follow-up repertoires were not available for chronically infected subjects, because NS3-1073 specific cells were too rare to be sorted.

Per the publication, the time point label means: naive CD8 control sorted from an acute-time-point sample. Enrolled in the Montreal Hepatitis C Cohort (HEPCO) in Canada, the donors were people who inject drugs, and these donors were followed every 3 months. Acute primary HCV infection was defined by a positive HCV RNA or antibody test following a negative test within the previous 24 weeks. Surface staining used CD3, CD8 and CD45RO antibodies, with an aqua fixable dye to exclude dead cells. The cohort additionally had roughly 6 subjects who developed chronic infection, which was defined as HCV RNA positivity at 24 weeks. Frozen stocks of peripheral blood mononuclear cells were first thawed, after which negative isolation of CD8+ T cells was carried out using the MACS CD8+ T cell Isolation Kit. A BD FACSAria II cell sorter was used for cell sorting. For CDR1 and CDR2, the germline V gene (reference sequence) lists MNHEY and SMNVEV. The cysteine opens and the phenylalanine closes a CDR3 of 13 amino acids. Solely the CDR3 DNA is kept, with 39 bases framed from the first base. Relative to germline, V is 3 bases shorter and J is 5 bases shorter, with 10 bases between their ends.

As concerns this clone: The clone's antigen remains unknown. No per-base quality is available; no much larger clone lies one base away.

Genomic DNA was extracted from FACS-sorted cells, and TCRbeta chain sequencing was performed through the commercial immunoSEQ service. The study's own analysis went as follows. The repertoire data were analyzed using ImmunoSEQ Analyzer software v3.0 and R v3.5.1. Only productive rearrangements were analyzed, because any sequences with stop codons or out-of-frame rearrangements were filtered out. Simpson diversity, Shannon entropy, CDR3 length and nucleotide addition metrics were obtained from the sequencing provider. Clonotypes were grouped by frequency as dominant, sub-dominant, low or lowest abundance, and most analyses excluded clonotypes below 0.1%. Any CDR3 amino acid clonotype present in at least two subjects at a cumulative frequency of at least 0.5% was labeled public. Drawn from immuneACCESS, this table holds only the in-frame rearrangements with V and J called that TCRdb kept. Clones are partly lost; checked studies trace under half to an unresolved V gene and leave the rest unexplained. V, J and clone size derive from that table, while D and trimming were established from the DNA sequence. The sample yields some 38,000 clones; around nine tenths were counted once. The ten largest clones capture 0.5% to 0.65% of the sample.

The sequencing input was naive CD8+ T cells from PBMCs. Taken with the paper, the label for cell subset or site translates to: sorted total naive CD45RO-negative CD8+ T cells. The rearranged chain carries TRBV27 and TRBJ2-5, with no confident D gene call. The source is a man younger than 40 with chronic hepatitis C. The CDR3 region has the sequence CASSFDNAETQYF. The DNA sequence is given as TGTGCCAGCAGTTTTGACAATGCGGAGACCCAGTACTTC.